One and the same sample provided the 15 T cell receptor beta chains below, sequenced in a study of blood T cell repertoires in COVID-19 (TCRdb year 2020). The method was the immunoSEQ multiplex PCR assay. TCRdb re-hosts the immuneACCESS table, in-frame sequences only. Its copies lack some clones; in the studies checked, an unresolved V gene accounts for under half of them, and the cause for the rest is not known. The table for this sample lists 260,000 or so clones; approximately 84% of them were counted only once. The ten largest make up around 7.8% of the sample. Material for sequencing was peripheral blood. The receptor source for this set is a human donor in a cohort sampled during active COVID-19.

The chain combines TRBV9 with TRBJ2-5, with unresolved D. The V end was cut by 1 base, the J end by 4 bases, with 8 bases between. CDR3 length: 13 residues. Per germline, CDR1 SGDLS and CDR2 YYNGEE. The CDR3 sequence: CASSVSPSETQYF. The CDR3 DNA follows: TGTGCCAGCAGCGTAAGCCCCTCAGAGACCCAGTACTTC.

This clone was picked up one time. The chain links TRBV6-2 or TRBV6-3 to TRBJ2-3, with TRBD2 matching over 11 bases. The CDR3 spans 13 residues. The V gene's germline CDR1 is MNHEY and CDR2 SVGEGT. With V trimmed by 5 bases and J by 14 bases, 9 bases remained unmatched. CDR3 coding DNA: TGTGCCAGCAGTACTGGACTAGCGGGCGTCTGGTATTTT. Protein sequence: CASSTGLAGVWYF.

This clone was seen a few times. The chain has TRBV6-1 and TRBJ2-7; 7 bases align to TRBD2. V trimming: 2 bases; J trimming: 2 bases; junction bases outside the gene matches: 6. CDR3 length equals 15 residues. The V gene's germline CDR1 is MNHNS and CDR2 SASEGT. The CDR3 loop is CASSEQAGSTYEQYF. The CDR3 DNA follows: TGTGCCAGCAGTGAACAAGCGGGATCCACCTACGAGCAGTACTTC.

The CDR3: CASSLYIPGQYNSPLHF. As DNA, the CDR3 is TGTGCCAGCAGTTTGTACATCCCGGGACAGTATAATTCACCCCTCCACTTT. The rearrangement uses TRBV28 and TRBJ1-6; 7 positions agree with TRBD1. This CDR3 comprises 17 residues. The germline V gene has CDR1 MDHEN and CDR2 SYDVKM. V was pared by 3 bases and J by 4 bases, with 9 bases of the junction left unmatched. Based on the CDR3 plus reference TRBV28 and TRBJ1-6, the full variable domain is DVKVTQSSRYLVKRTGEKVFLECVQDMDHENMFWYRQDPGLGLRLIYFSYDVKMKEKGDIPEGYSVSREKKERFSLILESASTNQTSMYLCASSLYIPGQYNSPLHFGNGTRLTVT.

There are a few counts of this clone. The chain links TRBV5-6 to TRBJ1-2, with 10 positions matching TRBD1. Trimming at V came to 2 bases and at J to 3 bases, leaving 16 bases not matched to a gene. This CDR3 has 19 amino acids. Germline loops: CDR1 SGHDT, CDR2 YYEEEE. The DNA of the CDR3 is TGTGCCAGCAGCTTCCTGCGTCCCGGGACAGGGGTCGGCGACTATGGCTACACCTTC. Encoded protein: CASSFLRPGTGVGDYGYTF. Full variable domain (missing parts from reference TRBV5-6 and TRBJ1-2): DAGVTQSPTHLIKTRGQQVTLRCSPKSGHDTVSWYQQALGQGPQFIFQYYEEEERQRGNFPDRFSGHQFPNYSSELNVNALLLGDSALYLCASSFLRPGTGVGDYGYTFGSGTRLTVV.

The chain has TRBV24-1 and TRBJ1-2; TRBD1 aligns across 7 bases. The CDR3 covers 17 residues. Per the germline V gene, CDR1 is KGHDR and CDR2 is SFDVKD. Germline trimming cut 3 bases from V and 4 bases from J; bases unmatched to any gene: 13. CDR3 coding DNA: TGTGCCACCAGTGATAAAGTCCCGGGACAGTCGAGCTATGGCTACACCTTC. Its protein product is CATSDKVPGQSSYGYTF.

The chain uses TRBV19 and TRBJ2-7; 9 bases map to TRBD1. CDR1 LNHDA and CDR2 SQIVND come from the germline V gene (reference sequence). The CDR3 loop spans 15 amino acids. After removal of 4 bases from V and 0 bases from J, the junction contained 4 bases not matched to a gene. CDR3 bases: TGTGCCAGTAGTAAAGGACAGGGGACCTCCTACGAGCAGTACTTC. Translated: CASSKGQGTSYEQYF.

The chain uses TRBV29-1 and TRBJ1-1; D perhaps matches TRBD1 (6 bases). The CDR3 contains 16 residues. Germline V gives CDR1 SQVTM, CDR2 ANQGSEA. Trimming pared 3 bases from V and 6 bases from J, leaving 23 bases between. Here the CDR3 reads CSVEGAPGAGFSEAFF. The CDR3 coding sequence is TGCAGCGTTGAGGGGGCCCCGGGCGCCGGGTTTTCTGAAGCTTTCTTT.

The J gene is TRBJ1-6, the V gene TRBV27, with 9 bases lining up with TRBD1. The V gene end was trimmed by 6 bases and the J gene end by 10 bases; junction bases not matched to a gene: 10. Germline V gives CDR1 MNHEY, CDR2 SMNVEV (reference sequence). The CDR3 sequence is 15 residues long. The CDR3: CASSTTGTGSSPLHF. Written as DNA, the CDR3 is TGTGCCAGCAGCACTACCGGGACAGGGTCGTCACCCCTCCACTTT.

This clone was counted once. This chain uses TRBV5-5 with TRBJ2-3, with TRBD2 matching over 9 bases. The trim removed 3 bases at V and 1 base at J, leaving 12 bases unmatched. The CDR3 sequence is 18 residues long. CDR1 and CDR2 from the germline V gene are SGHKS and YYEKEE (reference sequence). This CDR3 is CASSSIGTRTSGTDTQYF. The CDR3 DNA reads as TGTGCCAGCAGCTCAATCGGTACCCGGACTAGCGGCACAGATACGCAGTATTTT.

CDR3 loop: CASSLVTPAYEQYF. The DNA for the CDR3 is TGCGCCAGCAGCTTGGTGACTCCAGCGTACGAGCAGTACTTC. The gene calls are TRBV5-1 and TRBJ2-7; D is unresolved. V lost 0 bases to trimming and J lost 4 bases, with 11 bases between them. Germline lookup yields CDR1 SGHRS and CDR2 YFSETQ. The CDR3 totals 14 residues.

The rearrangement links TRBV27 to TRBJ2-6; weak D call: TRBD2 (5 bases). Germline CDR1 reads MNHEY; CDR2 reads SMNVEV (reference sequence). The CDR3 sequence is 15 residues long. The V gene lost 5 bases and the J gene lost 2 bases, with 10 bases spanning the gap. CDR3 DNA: TGTGCCAGCAGTCTGGACTCAACTGGGGCCAACGTCCTGACTTTC. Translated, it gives CASSLDSTGANVLTF. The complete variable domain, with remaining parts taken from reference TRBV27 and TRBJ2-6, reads EAQVTQNPRYLITVTGKKLTVTCSQNMNHEYMSWYRQDPGLGLRQIYYSMNVEVTDKGDVPEGYKVSRKEKRNFPLILESPSPNQTSLYFCASSLDSTGANVLTFGAGSRLTVL.

CDR3 sequence: CASSEGQVWDEQYF. CDR3 in DNA: TGCGCCAGCAGCGAGGGACAGGTGTGGGACGAGCAGTACTTC. The chain joins TRBV5-1 to TRBJ2-7, with TRBD1 matching over 8 bases. The J segment lost 5 bases and the V segment lost 4 bases, leaving 8 bases of the junction unmatched. CDR3 length: 14 residues. The V gene's germline CDR1 is SGHRS and CDR2 YFSETQ.

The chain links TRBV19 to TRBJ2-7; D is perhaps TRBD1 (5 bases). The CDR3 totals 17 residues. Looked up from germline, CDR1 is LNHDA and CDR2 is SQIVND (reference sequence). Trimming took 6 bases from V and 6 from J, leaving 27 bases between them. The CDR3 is CASSLRRVISSRAEQYF. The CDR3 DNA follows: TGTGCCAGTAGCTTACGCAGGGTTATCAGCTCTAGGGCCGAGCAGTACTTC.

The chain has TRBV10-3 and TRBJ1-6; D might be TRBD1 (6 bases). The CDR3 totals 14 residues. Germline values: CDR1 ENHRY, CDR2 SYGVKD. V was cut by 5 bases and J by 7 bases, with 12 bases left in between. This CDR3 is CAISSPGANSPLHF. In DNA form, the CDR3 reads TGTGCCATCAGTAGTCCAGGGGCCAATTCACCCCTCCACTTT.